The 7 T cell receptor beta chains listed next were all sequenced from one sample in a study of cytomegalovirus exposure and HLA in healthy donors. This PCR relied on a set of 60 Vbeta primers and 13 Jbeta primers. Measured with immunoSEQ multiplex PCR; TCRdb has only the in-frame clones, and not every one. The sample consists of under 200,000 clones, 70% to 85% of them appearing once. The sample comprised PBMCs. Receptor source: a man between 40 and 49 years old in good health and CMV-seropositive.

CDR3 in amino acids: CASSLPTGATNTEAFF. In DNA, the CDR3 is TGTGCCAGCAGTTTACCCACAGGGGCCACGAACACTGAAGCTTTCTTT. The rearrangement joins TRBV28 to TRBJ1-1, with 7 bases matching TRBD1. The germline CDR1 and CDR2 sequences are MDHEN and SYDVKM. This CDR3 contains 16 residues. V shed 2 bases and J 1 base; nucleotides not matched to a gene: 7.

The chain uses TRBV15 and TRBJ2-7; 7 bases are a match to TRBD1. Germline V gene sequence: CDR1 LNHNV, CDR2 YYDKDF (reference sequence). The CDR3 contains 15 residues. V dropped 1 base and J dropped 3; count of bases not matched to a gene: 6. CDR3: CATSRVGTAFYEQYF. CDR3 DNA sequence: TGTGCCACCAGCAGAGTAGGGACAGCCTTCTACGAGCAGTACTTC.

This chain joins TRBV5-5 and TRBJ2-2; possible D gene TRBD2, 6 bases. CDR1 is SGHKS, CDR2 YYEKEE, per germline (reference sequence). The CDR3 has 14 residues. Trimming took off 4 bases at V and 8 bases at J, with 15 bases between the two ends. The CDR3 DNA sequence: TGTGCCAGCAGCGGACCGGGAGTATCGGGGGAGCTGTTTTTT. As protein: CASSGPGVSGELFF.

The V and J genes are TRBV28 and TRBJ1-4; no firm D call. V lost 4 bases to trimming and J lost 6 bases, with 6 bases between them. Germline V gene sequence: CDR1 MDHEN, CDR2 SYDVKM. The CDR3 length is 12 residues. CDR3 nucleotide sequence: TGTGCCAGCAGTTCCAATGATGAAAAACTGTTTTTT. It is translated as CASSSNDEKLFF.

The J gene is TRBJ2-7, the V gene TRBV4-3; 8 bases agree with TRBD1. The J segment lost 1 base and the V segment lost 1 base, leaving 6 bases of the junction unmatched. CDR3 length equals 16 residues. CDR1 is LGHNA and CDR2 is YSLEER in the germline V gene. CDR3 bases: TGCGCCAGCAGCCAAGCGAGGACAGGGTGGTCCTACGAGCAGTACTTC. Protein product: CASSQARTGWSYEQYF.

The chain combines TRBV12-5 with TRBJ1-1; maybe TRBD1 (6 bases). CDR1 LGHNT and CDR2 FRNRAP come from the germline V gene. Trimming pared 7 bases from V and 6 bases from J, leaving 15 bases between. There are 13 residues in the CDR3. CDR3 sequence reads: CASVENRVAEAFF. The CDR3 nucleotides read TGTGCTAGTGTAGAGAACAGGGTCGCTGAAGCTTTCTTT. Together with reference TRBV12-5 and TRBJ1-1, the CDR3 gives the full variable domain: DARVTQTPRHKVTEMGQEVTMRCQPILGHNTVFWYRQTMMQGLELLAYFRNRAPLDDSGMPKDRFSAEMPDATLATLKIQPSEPRDSAVYFCASVENRVAEAFFGQGTRLTVV.

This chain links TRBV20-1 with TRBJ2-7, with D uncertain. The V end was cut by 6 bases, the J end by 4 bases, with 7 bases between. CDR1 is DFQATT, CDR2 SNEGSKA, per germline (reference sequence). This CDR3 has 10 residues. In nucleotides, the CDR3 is TGCAGTGCGGGCAGTTACGAGCAGTACTTC. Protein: CSAGSYEQYF.